These 30 T cell receptor beta chains share one sample of origin, sequenced in a study of T cell clonotyping in hematopoietic cell transplantation. Using immunoSEQ multiplex PCR, the repertoire was profiled, and TCRdb retains in-frame clones only, with some absent. The sample has approximately 5,400 clones; 70% to 90% are singletons. The time point was: recipient sample about 28 days before transplant, after cytoreduction. Material: peripheral blood mononuclear cells, obtained before stem cell transplant. The origin of the receptors is a man aged 55 to 70 with acute myeloid leukemia. Some clones in this sample may be carry-over from other donors' samples.

The chain carries TRBV1 and TRBJ2-7; the table calls TRBD1, which could not be checked here. TRBV1 is tagged as a pseudogene. The CDR3 extends over 12 amino acids. The CDR3 is CTSSQAVGGQYF. CDR3 coding DNA: TGCACCAGCAGCCAGGCCGTAGGGGGGCAGTACTTC.

The chain is built from TRBV7-9 and TRBJ2-7, with 7 nucleotides matching TRBD1. This CDR3 spans 14 amino acids. Germline CDR1 and CDR2: SEHNR and FQNEAQ (reference sequence). Trimming removed 4 bases from V and 6 bases from J; junction bases left unmatched: 9. CDR3: CASSSTPGQFEQYF. CDR3 in DNA: TGTGCCAGCAGCTCCACTCCGGGACAGTTCGAGCAGTACTTC.

V and J are TRBV19 and TRBJ1-1; tentatively, D is TRBD1 (5 bases). CDR1 is LNHDA, CDR2 SQIVND, per germline (reference sequence). This CDR3 is 15 amino acids long. Trimming took 4 bases from V and 1 from J, leaving 13 bases between them. CDR3 amino acids: CASSTGLLRNTEAFF. The CDR3 coding sequence is TGTGCCAGTAGTACGGGACTTCTCCGGAACACTGAAGCTTTCTTT.

The CDR3 loop is CASSIGQASTYEQYF. The CDR3 DNA is TGTGCCAGTAGTATAGGACAGGCTAGCACCTACGAGCAGTACTTC. The chain links TRBV19 to TRBJ2-7; TRBD1 is a possible D gene (6 bases). CDR1 and CDR2 (germline): LNHDA, SQIVND (reference sequence). V was pared by 1 base and J by 2 bases, with 12 bases between. The CDR3 has 15 amino acids.

The gene calls are TRBV19 and TRBJ2-7, with TRBD1 identical over 7 bases. The length of the CDR3 is 13 residues. Per the germline V gene, CDR1 is LNHDA and CDR2 is SQIVND (reference sequence). Trimming removed 6 bases from V and 5 bases from J; junction bases left unmatched: 7. The chain's CDR3 is CASSTGTANEQYF. CDR3 sequence (DNA): TGTGCCAGTAGCACCGGGACAGCGAACGAGCAGTACTTC.

V and J are TRBV5-1 and TRBJ2-7; D is unclear. Trimming took 4 bases from V and 2 from J, leaving 10 bases between them. The CDR3 is 13 amino acids. CDR1 and CDR2 from the germline V gene are SGHRS and YFSETQ. The CDR3 protein is CASSVRFTYEQYF. For the CDR3, the DNA is TGCGCCAGCAGCGTCAGGTTTACCTACGAGCAGTACTTC.

The genes are TRBV5-6 and TRBJ2-7, with a possible D match to TRBD2 (5 bases). Germline CDR1 SGHDT, CDR2 YYEEEE. V was shortened by 0 bases and J by 5 bases, with 12 bases between the two germline ends. The CDR3 is 14 residues long. The CDR3 protein is CASSLALANNEQYF. The CDR3 coding sequence is TGTGCCAGCAGCTTGGCCCTAGCAAATAACGAGCAGTACTTC.

J is TRBJ2-7 and V is TRBV5-1; 7 bases agree with TRBD1. The CDR3 runs to 13 residues. Trimming took 3 bases from V and 5 from J; bases not matched to a gene: 5. Germline assignment: CDR1 SGHRS and CDR2 YFSETQ. For the CDR3, the DNA is TGCGCCAGCAGCTCATACGGACAGGACGAGCAGTACTTC. Its protein is CASSSYGQDEQYF.

The chain links TRBV7-9 to TRBJ2-2; weak D call: TRBD2 (5 bases). The CDR3 sequence is 14 residues long. V lost 6 bases to trimming and J lost 9 bases, with 17 bases between them. Germline CDR1 and CDR2: SEHNR and FQNEAQ (reference sequence). This CDR3 reads CASSRDTEHRELFF. DNA for the CDR3: TGTGCCAGCAGTCGGGATACCGAACACCGGGAGCTGTTTTTT.

The gene calls are TRBV7-2 and TRBJ1-5, with D uncertain. The CDR3 runs to 14 residues. The V and J ends lost 5 bases and 5 bases respectively, with 13 bases between them. CDR1 is SGHTA and CDR2 is FQGNSA in the germline V gene. CDR3 nucleotide sequence: TGTGCCAGCAGCCCAACAGTTAAGGATCAGCCCCAGCATTTT. This gives the protein CASSPTVKDQPQHF.

The rearrangement joins TRBV19 to TRBJ2-1, with 9 bases identical to TRBD2. Trimming cost V 3 bases and J 4 bases; bases outside gene matches: 4. The CDR3 length is 15 residues. CDR1 LNHDA and CDR2 SQIVND come from the germline V gene (reference sequence). The CDR3, as DNA: TGTGCCAGTAGTATTGGGACTAGCCCATACAATGAGCAGTTCTTC. This encodes CASSIGTSPYNEQFF.

The rearrangement joins TRBV19 to TRBJ2-3, with D possibly matching TRBD1 (6 bases). V lost 4 bases and J 12 bases, leaving 14 bases between the germline ends. In germline, CDR1 is LNHDA, CDR2 SQIVND (reference sequence). The CDR3 contains 12 residues. CDR3 DNA sequence: TGTGCCAGTAGTACAGGACAGCGTAATCAGTATTTT. It encodes CASSTGQRNQYF.

This chain joins TRBV5-1 and TRBJ2-1; TRBD1 aligns across 8 bases. V lost 1 base, J lost 5 bases, and 8 bases stayed unmatched. Germline loops: CDR1 SGHRS, CDR2 YFSETQ. The CDR3 covers 16 residues. The CDR3 DNA sequence: TGCGCCAGCAGCTTGTGGACAGGGCTCGGGAACAATGAGCAGTTCTTC. Translation: CASSLWTGLGNNEQFF.

The chain couples TRBV19 to TRBJ1-4; 9 positions match TRBD1. This CDR3 region has 15 residues. The V gene end was trimmed by 7 bases and the J gene end by 6 bases; junction bases not matched to a gene: 9. In germline, CDR1 is LNHDA, CDR2 SQIVND (reference sequence). The CDR3 protein is CASTWAGTGYEKLFF. The DNA of the CDR3 is TGTGCCAGTACCTGGGCCGGGACAGGGTATGAAAAACTGTTTTTT.

This chain's CDR3 is CASSLVFGGHNEQFF. In DNA form, the CDR3 reads TGTGCCAGCAGCTTAGTTTTTGGGGGCCACAATGAGCAGTTCTTC. The V call is TRBV7-2, the J call TRBJ2-1; D is possibly TRBD1 (6 bases). Germline V gene lookup returns CDR1 SGHTA and CDR2 FQGNSA. With 1 base removed from V and 5 bases from J, the gap between germline ends came to 12 bases. This CDR3 spans 15 amino acids.

This clone was found a few times. This chain links TRBV10-3 with TRBJ2-3, with TRBD2 identical over 8 bases. V was pared by 4 bases and J by 3 bases, with 9 bases of the junction left unmatched. The CDR3 totals 16 residues. CDR1 and CDR2 (germline): ENHRY, SYGVKD. The CDR3 sequence is CAISGGTSGGTDTQYF. The CDR3 bases are TGTGCCATCAGTGGAGGAACTAGCGGCGGGACAGATACGCAGTATTTT.

The chain uses TRBV4-3 and TRBJ2-5; 11 positions agree with TRBD2. The J segment lost 2 bases and the V segment lost 0 bases, leaving 8 bases of the junction unmatched. Per the germline V gene, CDR1 is LGHNA and CDR2 is YSLEER. CDR3 size: 18 residues. The DNA of the CDR3 is TGCGCCAGCAGCCAAGACAGCCTAGCGGGGGGTCGGCAAGAGACCCAGTACTTC. Its protein is CASSQDSLAGGRQETQYF.

The chain recombines TRBV5-4 with TRBJ1-1, with TRBD1 as a possible D gene (6 bases). This CDR3 has 15 amino acids. Looked up from germline, CDR1 is SGHNT and CDR2 is YYREEE (reference sequence). V lost 3 bases and J lost 1, with 13 bases in between. Written as DNA, the CDR3 is TGTGCCAGCAGCTCTCCCGGGACACCGAACACTGAAGCTTTCTTT. This gives the protein CASSSPGTPNTEAFF.

In this sample, this clone turned up once. The chain has TRBV5-1 and TRBJ1-3, with a weak D call TRBD1 (5 bases). The CDR3 is 15 residues long. CDR1 SGHRS and CDR2 YFSETQ come from the germline V gene. V gave up 2 bases and J gave up 2 bases, with 11 bases separating them. The CDR3 loop reads CASSFQGGTGNTIYF. Here the CDR3 DNA reads TGCGCCAGCAGCTTCCAGGGCGGAACTGGAAACACCATATATTTT.

This chain uses TRBV6-6 with TRBJ1-5; D unclear. V dropped 8 bases and J dropped 4 bases, with 12 bases sitting between them. The CDR3 length is 13 residues. The germline gives CDR1 MNHNY, CDR2 SVGAGI (reference sequence). The CDR3 sequence is CASGTDINQPQHF. CDR3 sequence (DNA): TGTGCCAGCGGCACAGACATAAATCAGCCCCAGCATTTT.

In DNA form, the CDR3 reads TGCGCCAGCAGCCATAGTGGGACAGGGGGCCCCGAGCAGTACTTC. Translating it yields CASSHSGTGGPEQYF. The rearrangement joins TRBV4-3 to TRBJ2-7; TRBD1 agrees at 12 bases. There are 15 residues in the CDR3. Germline V gene data show CDR1 as LGHNA and CDR2 as YSLEER. V shed 3 bases, J shed 6 bases, and the junction held 6 bases outside the gene matches.

The CDR3 coding sequence is TGCGCCAGCAGCTTTTTACTAGCGGGGGGATCGAATGAGCAGTTCTTC. Its protein product is CASSFLLAGGSNEQFF. The chain couples TRBV5-1 to TRBJ2-1, with 12 bases matching TRBD2. Per germline, CDR1 SGHRS and CDR2 YFSETQ. With 2 bases clipped from V and 7 bases from J, the junction kept 7 bases outside the gene matches. This CDR3 region has 16 residues.

This clone was detected a few times. The rearrangement links TRBV6-6 to TRBJ1-2; tentative D call: TRBD1 (5 bases). Trimming shortened V by 6 bases and J by 5 bases, and 13 bases separated the two germline ends. This CDR3 is built from 13 residues. CDR1 and CDR2 (germline): MNHNY, SVGAGI (reference sequence). CDR3 bases: TGTGCCAGCAGCCCCCGGGGGGAGTATGGCTACACCTTC. Translating gives CASSPRGEYGYTF.

The chain has TRBV5-1 and TRBJ2-5; D may be TRBD1 or TRBD2 (5 bases each). CDR3 length: 13 residues. From germline, CDR1 is SGHRS and CDR2 YFSETQ. Trimming cost V 3 bases and J 1 base, with 7 bases left between them. CDR3 sequence: CASSWGSQETQYF. The CDR3 DNA sequence: TGCGCCAGCAGCTGGGGGTCCCAAGAGACCCAGTACTTC.

The V call is TRBV7-8, the J call TRBJ2-1; D is uncertain. CDR1 is SGHVS and CDR2 is FQNEAQ in the germline V gene. With 9 bases removed from V and 1 base from J, the gap between germline ends came to 10 bases. The CDR3 spans 13 residues. The CDR3 DNA follows: TGTGCCAGTCAGTTCGGGTCCTACAATGAGCAGTTCTTC. This encodes CASQFGSYNEQFF.

Here the CDR3 DNA reads TGTGCCAGCTCACCACCGCAGACAGAGGGGACACGGCAGTACTTC. Protein product: CASSPPQTEGTRQYF. The chain employs TRBV18 and TRBJ2-7, with TRBD1 as a possible D gene (6 bases). Germline V gene sequence: CDR1 KGHSH, CDR2 LQKENI. This CDR3 comprises 15 residues. Trimming pared 0 bases from V and 9 bases from J, leaving 18 bases between. The whole variable domain, remainder taken from reference TRBV18 and TRBJ2-7, is NAGVMQNPRHLVRRRGQEARLRCSPMKGHSHVYWYRQLPEEGLKFMVYLQKENIIDESGMPKERFSAEFPKEGPSILRIQQVVRGDSAAYFCASSPPQTEGTRQYFGPGTRLTVT.

The chain joins TRBV5-1 to TRBJ2-3; D remains unclear. Per germline, CDR1 SGHRS and CDR2 YFSETQ. This CDR3 region has 13 residues. V lost 2 bases and J lost 1, with 5 bases in between. The CDR3 protein is CASSFSGTDTQYF. As DNA, the CDR3 is TGCGCCAGCAGCTTCTCCGGCACAGATACGCAGTATTTT.

This sequence joins TRBV10-2 and TRBJ2-5; D is perhaps TRBD1 (6 bases). Germline CDR1 and CDR2: WSHSY and SAAADI. Trimming shortened V by 5 bases and J by 4 bases, and 14 bases separated the two germline ends. The CDR3 consists of 14 residues. The CDR3 coding sequence is TGCGCCAGCAGTAATCAGGGGATGGGAGAGACCCAGTACTTC. It encodes CASSNQGMGETQYF.

The V gene is TRBV5-6, the J gene TRBJ2-5, with D perhaps TRBD2 (6 bases). The V end lost 6 bases, the J end lost 1 base, and 16 bases lay between the germline ends. The V gene's germline CDR1 is SGHDT and CDR2 YYEEEE. The CDR3 is 15 residues long. In nucleotides, the CDR3 is TGTGCCAGCACCCCGGCGCTAGCGCTCCAAGAGACCCAGTACTTC. Residues: CASTPALALQETQYF.

This chain links TRBV4-1 with TRBJ2-7; D possibly corresponds to TRBD1 (6 bases). Germline V gives CDR1 MGHRA, CDR2 YSYEKL. V was pared by 0 bases and J by 4 bases, with 28 bases between. The CDR3 totals 20 residues. The CDR3 protein is CASSQDQAGASLGGAYEQYF. CDR3 nucleotide sequence: TGCGCCAGCAGCCAAGATCAGGCAGGGGCTAGTTTAGGAGGAGCGTACGAGCAGTACTTC.